This record looks at one T cell receptor (beta chain) sequence and its context. Antigen: not known. TCRdb re-called the reads through MiXCR, storing one row per CDR3 protein. Of approximately 89,000 distinct CDR3 sequences in the sample, 20% to 30% were seen once. The data derive from a study of T cell repertoires in cytomegalovirus infection. The CDR3 contains 13 residues. V lost 2 bases to trimming and J lost 7 bases, with 12 bases between them. Germline values: CDR1 MNHEY, CDR2 SMNVEV (reference sequence). Study-wide results and limits: Based on cumulative public TCR beta family frequency, carriers of CMV plus the relevant HLA were identified.

The chain uses TRBV27 and TRBJ2-7, with D tentatively TRBD2 (6 bases). Here the sequenced sample was CD8+ T cells from cultured PBMCs, taken from culture after CMV antigen stimulation. The TCR comes from a human donor in good health (CMV status not recorded). Some clones in this sample may be carry-over from other donors' samples. The CDR3 here is CASSLPGRGEQYF. The CDR3 DNA reads as TGTGCCAGCAGTTTACCGGGACGGGGGGAGCAGTACTTC.